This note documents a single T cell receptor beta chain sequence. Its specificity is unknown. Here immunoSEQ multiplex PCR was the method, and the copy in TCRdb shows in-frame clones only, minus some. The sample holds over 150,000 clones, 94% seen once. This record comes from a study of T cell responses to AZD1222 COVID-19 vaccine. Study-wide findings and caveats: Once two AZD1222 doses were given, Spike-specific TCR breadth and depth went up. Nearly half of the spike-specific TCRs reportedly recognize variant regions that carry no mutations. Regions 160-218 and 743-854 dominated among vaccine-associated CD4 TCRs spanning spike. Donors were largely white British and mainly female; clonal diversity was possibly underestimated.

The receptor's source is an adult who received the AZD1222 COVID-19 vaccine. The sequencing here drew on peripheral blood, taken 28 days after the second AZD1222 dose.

The CDR3 loop reads CASIRRVRGSGLFF. The CDR3 DNA reads as TGTGCCAGTATCCGAAGGGTCAGAGGCTCCGGACTGTTTTTT. The rearrangement joins TRBV2 to TRBJ1-4; D gene unclear. Germline CDR1 reads SNHLY; CDR2 reads FYNNEI. The CDR3 extends over 14 amino acids. V was pared by 9 bases and J by 13 bases, with 24 bases between.